This is a list of T cell receptor beta chains from one sample in a study of OX40 agonist ivuxolimab in advanced cancers. The repertoire was sequenced with immunoSEQ multiplex PCR; TCRdb's copy has only in-frame clones and lacks some. Seen here are approximately 61,000 clones, approximately 90% observed once, and the top ten hold 1.5% to 2%. The source material was CD4+ or CD8+ T cells sorted from blood, sampled in a trial of the OX40 agonist ivuxolimab. The receptors shown here come from an adult with an advanced solid tumor such as melanoma, head and neck, liver or kidney cancer. CDR3s include the opening cysteine and the closing phenylalanine or tryptophan. The D gene is left open where the match is weak. Part of the rows lack a size; the others show once, few, many or a class for expanded clones.

CDR3 length: 18; D gene: -; V gene: TRBV19; clone size: once; J gene: TRBJ1-5; CDR3 protein: CASSIGYLGGAVPQPQHF; CDR3 DNA: TGTGCCAGTAGCATAGGGTATTTGGGGGGCGCTGTACCTCAGCCCCAGCATTTT
CDR3 length: 16; D gene: TRBD2; V gene: TRBV29-1; clone size: -; J gene: TRBJ2-3; CDR3 protein: CSVEMPSGPSGDTQYF; CDR3 DNA: TGCAGCGTTGAAATGCCTAGCGGGCCCTCGGGGGATACGCAGTATTTT
CDR3 length: 16; D gene: TRBD1; V gene: TRBV5-1; clone size: -; J gene: TRBJ1-1; CDR3 protein: CASSSPWTGGNTEAFF; CDR3 DNA: TGCGCCAGCAGCTCTCCCTGGACAGGAGGAAACACTGAAGCTTTCTTT
CDR3 length: 15; D gene: -; V gene: TRBV11-2; clone size: -; J gene: TRBJ2-1; CDR3 protein: CASSSGWGQYNEQFF; CDR3 DNA: TGTGCCAGCAGCTCAGGGTGGGGGCAATACAATGAGCAGTTCTTC
CDR3 length: 13; D gene: -; V gene: TRBV11-2; clone size: -; J gene: TRBJ2-5; CDR3 protein: CASSQGLQETQYF; CDR3 DNA: TGTGCCAGCAGCCAGGGACTTCAAGAGACCCAGTACTTC
CDR3 length: 18; D gene: TRBD1; V gene: TRBV4-1; clone size: -; J gene: TRBJ2-6; CDR3 protein: CASSQTGDLNSGANVLTF; CDR3 DNA: TGCGCCAGCAGCCAGACAGGGGACCTAAACTCTGGGGCCAACGTCCTGACTTTC
CDR3 length: 14; D gene: TRBD1; V gene: TRBV29-1; clone size: -; J gene: TRBJ1-1; CDR3 protein: CSVGGQGINTEAFF; CDR3 DNA: TGCAGCGTTGGGGGACAGGGCATAAACACTGAAGCTTTCTTT
CDR3 length: 14; D gene: -; V gene: TRBV5-6; clone size: -; J gene: TRBJ2-3; CDR3 protein: CASSLGSSTDTQYF; CDR3 DNA: TGTGCCAGCAGCTTGGGCTCTAGCACAGATACGCAGTATTTT
CDR3 length: 15; D gene: TRBD1; V gene: TRBV5-5; clone size: -; J gene: TRBJ2-2; CDR3 protein: CASSSGQGISGELFF; CDR3 DNA: TGTGCCAGCAGCTCCGGACAGGGGATAAGCGGGGAGCTGTTTTTT
CDR3 length: 14; D gene: -; V gene: TRBV10-3; clone size: -; J gene: TRBJ2-3; CDR3 protein: CAISWGGGREPQYF; CDR3 DNA: TGTGCCATCAGTTGGGGGGGCGGCCGAGAACCGCAGTATTTT
CDR3 length: 14; D gene: -; V gene: TRBV2; clone size: -; J gene: TRBJ1-1; CDR3 protein: CASTEGGMNTEAFF; CDR3 DNA: TGTGCCAGCACTGAAGGGGGTATGAACACTGAAGCTTTCTTT
CDR3 length: 17; D gene: -; V gene: TRBV5-6; clone size: -; J gene: TRBJ2-1; CDR3 protein: CASSFYSGTPSYNEQFF; CDR3 DNA: TGTGCCAGCAGCTTTTATTCCGGCACCCCCTCCTACAATGAGCAGTTCTTC
CDR3 length: 14; D gene: -; V gene: TRBV7-8; clone size: -; J gene: TRBJ1-2; CDR3 protein: CASSLNFDNYGYTF; CDR3 DNA: TGTGCCAGCAGCTTAAACTTCGATAACTATGGCTACACCTTC
CDR3 length: 15; D gene: TRBD1; V gene: TRBV10-3; clone size: -; J gene: TRBJ1-4; CDR3 protein: CAISEGTESNEKLFF; CDR3 DNA: TGTGCCATCAGTGAGGGGACAGAATCTAATGAAAAACTGTTTTTT
CDR3 length: 15; D gene: -; V gene: TRBV6-5; clone size: -; J gene: TRBJ2-2; CDR3 protein: CASSYSGGNTGELFF; CDR3 DNA: TGTGCCAGCAGTTACTCGGGTGGGAACACCGGGGAGCTGTTTTTT
CDR3 length: 13; D gene: TRBD1; V gene: TRBV5-1; clone size: -; J gene: TRBJ2-1; CDR3 protein: CASSKDREYEQFF; CDR3 DNA: TGCGCCAGCAGCAAGGACAGGGAATATGAGCAGTTCTTC
CDR3 length: 16; D gene: -; V gene: TRBV18; clone size: -; J gene: TRBJ2-1; CDR3 protein: CASSPGSQGGYNEQFF; CDR3 DNA: TGTGCCAGCTCACCAGGCTCCCAGGGGGGGTACAATGAGCAGTTCTTC
CDR3 length: 14; D gene: -; V gene: TRBV6-5; clone size: -; J gene: TRBJ1-1; CDR3 protein: CASSYLGGNTEAFF; CDR3 DNA: TGTGCCAGCAGTTACTTAGGGGGGAACACTGAAGCTTTCTTT
CDR3 length: 14; D gene: -; V gene: TRBV6-1; clone size: -; J gene: TRBJ2-7; CDR3 protein: CASSELREDYEQYF; CDR3 DNA: TGTGCCAGCAGTGAACTCAGAGAGGACTACGAGCAGTACTTC
CDR3 length: 16; D gene: -; V gene: TRBV28; clone size: -; J gene: TRBJ2-1; CDR3 protein: CASSLGQQGSYNEQFF; CDR3 DNA: TGTGCCAGCAGTTTAGGTCAGCAGGGGTCTTACAATGAGCAGTTCTTC
CDR3 length: 13; D gene: -; V gene: TRBV9; clone size: -; J gene: TRBJ1-2; CDR3 protein: CASSTNGVGGYTF; CDR3 DNA: TGTGCCAGCAGTACCAATGGGGTCGGGGGCTACACCTTC
CDR3 length: 11; D gene: -; V gene: TRBV20-1; clone size: -; J gene: TRBJ2-3; CDR3 protein: CSAKDVPGQYF; CDR3 DNA: TGCAGTGCCAAGGACGTGCCCGGGCAGTATTTT
CDR3 length: 17; D gene: TRBD2; V gene: TRBV4-2; clone size: once; J gene: TRBJ2-1; CDR3 protein: CASSQHTLAGAYNEQFF; CDR3 DNA: TGTGCCAGCAGCCAACATACCTTAGCGGGGGCGTACAATGAGCAGTTCTTC
CDR3 length: 12; D gene: TRBD1; V gene: TRBV5-4; clone size: -; J gene: TRBJ2-7; CDR3 protein: CASSFDRGEQYF; CDR3 DNA: TGTGCCAGCAGCTTCGACAGGGGCGAGCAGTACTTC
CDR3 length: 13; D gene: -; V gene: TRBV30; clone size: -; J gene: TRBJ2-7; CDR3 protein: CAWTLKGPYEQYF; CDR3 DNA: TGTGCCTGGACCCTGAAGGGGCCCTACGAGCAGTACTTC
CDR3 length: 12; D gene: -; V gene: TRBV7-8; clone size: once; J gene: TRBJ1-2; CDR3 protein: CASSDRTDSYTF; CDR3 DNA: TGTGCCAGCAGCGACCGGACAGACAGCTACACCTTC
CDR3 length: 17; D gene: TRBD2; V gene: TRBV6-1; clone size: -; J gene: TRBJ2-1; CDR3 protein: CASSELAGGAMYNEQFF; CDR3 DNA: TGTGCCAGCAGTGAGCTAGCGGGAGGGGCAATGTACAATGAGCAGTTCTTC
CDR3 length: 14; D gene: -; V gene: TRBV23-1; clone size: once; J gene: TRBJ2-7; CDR3 protein: CASSHRDNSTEQYF; CDR3 DNA: TGCGCCAGCAGTCACCGGGACAACTCTACGGAGCAGTACTTC
CDR3 length: 15; D gene: TRBD1; V gene: TRBV6-1; clone size: -; J gene: TRBJ1-2; CDR3 protein: CASSEGQGFGYGYTF; CDR3 DNA: TGTGCCAGCAGTGAAGGACAGGGCTTCGGGTATGGCTACACCTTC
CDR3 length: 16; D gene: -; V gene: TRBV9; clone size: -; J gene: TRBJ1-3; CDR3 protein: CASSVGQGFSGNTIYF; CDR3 DNA: TGTGCCAGCAGCGTAGGGCAGGGGTTCTCTGGAAACACCATATATTTT
CDR3 length: 15; D gene: TRBD1; V gene: TRBV4-1; clone size: -; J gene: TRBJ2-7; CDR3 protein: CASRPGDRSGYEQYF; CDR3 DNA: TGCGCCAGCAGGCCGGGGGACAGGAGTGGCTACGAGCAGTACTTC
CDR3 length: 15; D gene: -; V gene: TRBV6-4; clone size: -; J gene: TRBJ2-2; CDR3 protein: CASSVQGTGAGELFF; CDR3 DNA: TGTGCCAGCAGTGTTCAGGGAACGGGAGCCGGGGAGCTGTTTTTT
CDR3 length: 14; D gene: -; V gene: TRBV6-5; clone size: -; J gene: TRBJ2-4; CDR3 protein: CASSSWGGPNIQYF; CDR3 DNA: TGTGCCAGCAGTTCGTGGGGGGGCCCGAACATTCAGTACTTC
CDR3 length: 15; D gene: -; V gene: TRBV2; clone size: -; J gene: TRBJ1-5; CDR3 protein: CASSEHTGRDQPQHF; CDR3 DNA: TGTGCCAGCAGTGAACACACAGGGAGGGATCAGCCCCAGCATTTT
CDR3 length: 15; D gene: -; V gene: TRBV29-1; clone size: -; J gene: TRBJ2-5; CDR3 protein: CSVGPGIPEAETQYF; CDR3 DNA: TGCAGCGTTGGGCCTGGGATCCCGGAGGCGGAGACCCAGTACTTC
CDR3 length: 15; D gene: -; V gene: TRBV4-1; clone size: -; J gene: TRBJ2-7; CDR3 protein: CASSQDQWSYDEQYF; CDR3 DNA: TGCGCCAGCAGCCAGGACCAATGGTCCTACGACGAGCAGTACTTC
CDR3 length: 16; D gene: -; V gene: TRBV19; clone size: -; J gene: TRBJ2-3; CDR3 protein: CASSRHSGSGTDTQYF; CDR3 DNA: TGTGCCAGTAGTAGACATAGCGGTTCGGGCACAGATACGCAGTATTTT
CDR3 length: 13; D gene: TRBD1; V gene: TRBV5-6; clone size: -; J gene: TRBJ1-2; CDR3 protein: CASSNPTGNGYTF; CDR3 DNA: TGTGCCAGCAGCAACCCGACAGGGAATGGCTACACCTTC
CDR3 length: 16; D gene: -; V gene: TRBV5-1; clone size: -; J gene: TRBJ2-2; CDR3 protein: CASSLEGRRSTGELFF; CDR3 DNA: TGCGCCAGCAGCTTGGAAGGGCGGCGGAGCACCGGGGAGCTGTTTTTT
CDR3 length: 14; D gene: -; V gene: TRBV4-2; clone size: -; J gene: TRBJ1-1; CDR3 protein: CASSQDSMNTEAFF; CDR3 DNA: TGTGCCAGCAGCCAAGACAGTATGAACACTGAAGCTTTCTTT